This entry describes one TCR beta chain. Its target is not known. The source of the sample is a study of siplizumab effects on memory and regulatory T cells. General study points: Major contributors to the alloresponse seemed to be naive T cells, which also appeared more diverse than memory cells. Suppressive function of proliferating Tregs from siplizumab cultures was not confirmed. Siplizumab produced a significant reduction in alloreactive sequences that were traceable to unstimulated CD4+ memory cells.

Around 9.8 x 10^4 TCR templates were measured in each sample. Profiling relied on immunoSEQ multiplex PCR, and the TCRdb table lists in-frame clones only, not all of them. This table holds over 65,000 clones, just under 95% found once. Sample: CD8+ T cells sorted from blood. This TCR was sampled from a human donor in good health.

The CDR3 is CASSLIRRTGTNPVEAFF. CDR3 in DNA: TGTGCCAGCAGCTTAATTCGGCGTACGGGGACTAACCCCGTCGAAGCTTTCTTT. The chain has TRBV7-3 and TRBJ1-1, with D possibly being TRBD1 (5 bases). V was cut by 1 base and J by 8 bases, with 26 bases left in between. The CDR3 runs 18 residues. Germline values: CDR1 SGHTA, CDR2 FQGTGA.